The following is a TCR beta chain sequence with its context. What antigen it recognizes has not been identified. No base-level quality is on record; no much larger clone is a single base apart. The data stem from a study of blood T cell repertoires in COVID-19 (dated by TCRdb to about 2020). Study-wide context: Collaborator samples came from the United States, Italy and Spain and covered acute and convalescent phases of COVID-19. The prospective study material was composed of cDNA or gDNA derived from T cells, B-cell-depleted T cells, or PBMCs. The dataset comprised deeply sampled blood TCRbeta repertoires from subjects exposed to, actively infected with, or recovered from COVID-19. The repertoires were made available in a free public database intended to serve as a resource for research on the immune response to SARS-CoV-2. The samples were drawn from the first 160 participants of the ongoing ImmuneRACE study and from 950 to 1,500 subjects provided by 6 global collaborators. A de-identified subject ID, COVID-19 status, age in years and sex were almost always included in the sample metadata. HLA class I and class II types, where available, came from metadata supplied by the sample provider rather than from assay-based typing. On the study overall, not on this receptor specifically: The amount of clinical and demographic metadata varied by source and participant and was provided uncurated.

TCRbeta CDR3 regions were amplified from genomic DNA using the immunoSEQ Assay, a bias-controlled multiplex PCR. Concerning the study's data processing: The number of nucleated cells in each sample was estimated by amplification of reference gene primers within the assay. To quantify the absolute abundance of each unique TCRbeta CDR3 rearrangement, sequence reads were collapsed and filtered. For each sample, productive Simpson clonality was calculated as the square root of Simpson's diversity index over productive rearrangements. In its TCRdb copy, this immuneACCESS table keeps in-frame sequences only and misses some clones. Where compared with another copy, unresolved V genes explain less than half of these, and the others have no known cause. V, J and clone size are taken as reported in that table, and D and trimming were inferred from the DNA itself. This sample is represented by fewer than 90,000 clones; roughly nine tenths of them were singletons. The ten largest clones capture around a sixth of the sample.

Each collaborating institution followed its own protocols to collect whole blood in K2EDTA tubes. For TCRbeta analysis, collaborator samples were shipped as frozen whole blood, as isolated PBMCs, or as DNA extracted from either sample type. The germline V gene (reference sequence) yields SGHNT for CDR1 and YYREEE for CDR2. Germline trimming: 3 bases from V, 7 bases from J; junction bases outside gene matches: 9. The CDR3 runs 14 amino acids, cysteine and phenylalanine included. Of all the DNA, just the CDR3 is kept, 42 bases in frame from base 1. This TCR came from a man older than 75 in a cohort sampled during active COVID-19. The V and J genes are TRBV5-4 and TRBJ2-7; 8 nucleotides in the junction match TRBD1. The source material was peripheral blood. The DNA sequence follows: TGTGCCAGCAGCTGGGATGGACAGGGTAGGGAGCAGTACTTC. This is translated as CASSWDGQGREQYF.